This T cell receptor (beta chain) came from a study of blood T cell repertoires in COVID-19. TCRdb's table, derived via immunoSEQ multiplex PCR, lists solely in-frame clones and lacks some. The repertoire consists of around 250,000 clones, with 80% to 90% occurring once and the leading ten covering approximately 8.6%. V lost 6 bases to trimming and J lost 6 bases, with 15 bases between them. The CDR3 totals 14 residues. Per the germline V gene, CDR1 is MNHEY and CDR2 is SMNVEV (reference sequence). Sample: peripheral blood. The V gene is TRBV27, the J gene TRBJ1-5; D may be TRBD1 (6 bases). The TCR comes from a man aged 40-49 years with active or convalescent COVID-19. CDR3 sequence (DNA): TGTGCCAGCAGAGAAACAGGGTCCCGTCAGCCCCAGCATTTT. This gives the protein CASRETGSRQPQHF.